This entry describes one T cell receptor (beta chain). The CDR3 covers 13 residues. Germline CDR1 and CDR2: MNHEY and SVGAGI. The V gene lost 4 bases and the J gene lost 0 bases, with 4 bases spanning the gap. This entry comes from a study of blood T cell repertoires in COVID-19. Measured with immunoSEQ multiplex PCR; TCRdb has only the in-frame clones, and not every one. The data show approximately 350,000 clones, 80% to 90% seen once. This TCR derives from a woman between 50 and 59 years old with COVID-19, enrolled during active disease. Material: peripheral blood. The J gene is TRBJ1-5, the V gene TRBV6-5, with unresolved D. CDR3 sequence: CASSSYSNQPQHF. The CDR3 coding sequence is TGTGCCAGCAGTTCTTATAGCAATCAGCCCCAGCATTTT.